These 17 T cell receptor beta chains came from one sample sequenced in a study of blood T cell repertoires in COVID-19. The method was immunoSEQ multiplex PCR; TCRdb's version includes in-frame clones alone and lacks a portion of them. The profile shows around 160,000 clones, around 85% of them singletons. The sequencing input was peripheral blood. These receptors originate from a woman between 40 and 50 years old with active or convalescent COVID-19.

The V and J genes are TRBV19 and TRBJ2-7; TRBD1 matches at 7 bases. CDR3 length: 14 residues. With V trimmed by 8 bases and J by 5 bases, 12 bases remained unmatched. Germline V gene sequence: CDR1 LNHDA, CDR2 SQIVND (reference sequence). CDR3 sequence reads: CASRKGGYRDEQYF. CDR3 bases: TGTGCCAGTCGGAAAGGGGGCTACCGGGACGAGCAGTACTTC.

This clone was found a few times. This chain connects TRBV30 to TRBJ2-1, with D uncertain. The CDR3 extends over 13 amino acids. Trimming left V 0 bases short and J 9 bases short, with 12 bases between. CDR1 and CDR2 (germline): GTSNPN, SVGIG (reference sequence). The CDR3 is CAWSVRSLGEQFF. CDR3 DNA sequence: TGTGCCTGGAGTGTACGAAGCCTTGGTGAGCAGTTCTTC.

The chain carries TRBV6-5 and TRBJ2-7, with 7 bases lining up with TRBD1. V lost 8 bases to trimming and J lost 5 bases; unmatched junction nucleotides: 9. CDR1 and CDR2 from the germline V gene are MNHEY and SVGAGI. The CDR3 is 13 residues long. DNA for the CDR3: TGTGCCAGCCGCATAGGGGGCATCGACGAGCAGTACTTC. Translated: CASRIGGIDEQYF.

The chain carries TRBV28 and TRBJ1-2; unclear D gene. V lost 2 bases to trimming and J lost 13 bases, with 17 bases between them. This CDR3 has 13 residues. Germline V gives CDR1 MDHEN, CDR2 SYDVKM. CDR3 sequence reads: CASSLIAGKNGTF. The CDR3 DNA reads as TGTGCCAGCAGTTTAATTGCCGGGAAAAATGGCACCTTC.

The V call is TRBV19, the J call TRBJ1-1, with a weak D call TRBD1 (6 bases). CDR1 and CDR2 from the germline V gene are LNHDA and SQIVND (reference sequence). Trimming pared 7 bases from V and 0 bases from J, leaving 18 bases between. The CDR3 has 16 amino acids. This chain's CDR3 is CASTSGVGDMNTEAFF. The CDR3 coding sequence is TGTGCCAGTACATCAGGGGTCGGGGATATGAACACTGAAGCTTTCTTT.

V usage is TRBV27 and J usage is TRBJ1-2, with 7 bases matching TRBD1. CDR1 and CDR2 from the germline V gene are MNHEY and SMNVEV (reference sequence). V lost 4 bases to trimming and J lost 6 bases; unmatched junction nucleotides: 5. This CDR3 is built from 13 residues. This CDR3 reads CASSSPRGDGYTF. CDR3 DNA: TGTGCCAGCAGTTCACCCAGGGGGGATGGCTACACCTTC.

This clone was picked up a small number of times. The chain links TRBV10-2 to TRBJ1-3; 8 positions match TRBD1. This CDR3 contains 16 residues. Trimming took 4 bases from V and 6 from J; bases not matched to a gene: 11. CDR1 and CDR2 from the germline V gene are WSHSY and SAAADI. CDR3 protein: CASSGIGQGEENTIYF. The CDR3 region has the DNA TGCGCCAGCAGTGGGATTGGACAGGGCGAGGAAAACACCATATATTTT.

The J gene is TRBJ1-2, the V gene TRBV9, with D tentatively TRBD1 (6 bases). Germline V gene sequence: CDR1 SGDLS, CDR2 YYNGEE. CDR3 length: 15 amino acids. V was clipped by 3 bases and J by 7 bases, with 19 bases between them. The CDR3 spells CASSALFGGAGGYTF. The CDR3 nucleotides are TGTGCCAGCAGCGCCCTTTTTGGGGGGGCAGGTGGCTACACCTTC.

The chain couples TRBV28 to TRBJ2-1; 11 bases fit TRBD2. Germline V CDR1 and CDR2: MDHEN, SYDVKM. The V gene end was trimmed by 5 bases and the J gene end by 9 bases; junction bases not matched to a gene: 15. The CDR3 sequence is 17 residues long. CDR3 amino acids: CASSTRLAGFFLGEQFF. The CDR3 coding sequence is TGTGCCAGCAGTACCAGACTAGCGGGATTCTTTCTAGGTGAGCAGTTCTTC. Full variable domain (rest looked up from reference TRBV28 and TRBJ2-1): DVKVTQSSRYLVKRTGEKVFLECVQDMDHENMFWYRQDPGLGLRLIYFSYDVKMKEKGDIPEGYSVSREKKERFSLILESASTNQTSMYLCASSTRLAGFFLGEQFFGPGTRLTVL.

The rearrangement joins TRBV28 to TRBJ1-2; 7 bases agree with TRBD1. V lost 5 bases and J lost 4; bases outside the gene matches: 10. The germline CDR1 and CDR2 sequences are MDHEN and SYDVKM. The CDR3 sequence is 15 residues long. The CDR3 nucleotides are TGTGCCAGCAGTGAGTACAGGGGATTTTTCTATGGCTACACCTTC. Amino acid sequence: CASSEYRGFFYGYTF.

The chain carries TRBV6-2 or TRBV6-3 and TRBJ2-7; 7 bases are shared with TRBD2. The J segment lost 0 bases and the V segment lost 0 bases, leaving 8 bases of the junction unmatched. This CDR3 comprises 17 residues. CDR1 is MNHEY, CDR2 SVGEGT, per germline. The CDR3: CASSYSAGAPGSYEQYF. CDR3 in DNA: TGTGCCAGCAGTTACTCGGCGGGAGCCCCGGGCTCCTACGAGCAGTACTTC.

In its sample, this clone was seen a few times. V and J are TRBV10-2 and TRBJ2-5; TRBD1 matches at 7 bases. This CDR3 is 15 amino acids long. Germline CDR1 reads WSHSY; CDR2 reads SAAADI. Trimming took 3 bases from V and 2 from J; bases not matched to a gene: 6. CDR3 sequence reads: CASSDSRGRQETQYF. The CDR3 bases are TGCGCCAGCAGTGATTCCAGGGGGAGACAAGAGACCCAGTACTTC.

Here the CDR3 DNA reads TGTGCCAGTAGTATTCGGGGGGACGGGGCAGATACGCAGTATTTT. Residues: CASSIRGDGADTQYF. The chain employs TRBV19 and TRBJ2-3; 7 bases match TRBD2. CDR1 and CDR2 from the germline V gene are LNHDA and SQIVND (reference sequence). V was clipped by 3 bases and J by 4 bases; unmatched bases: 7. The CDR3 consists of 15 residues. The full variable domain, rest sourced from reference TRBV19 and TRBJ2-3, is DGGITQSPKYLFRKEGQNVTLSCEQNLNHDAMYWYRQDPGQGLRLIYYSQIVNDFQKGDIAEGYSVSREKKESFPLTVTSAQKNPTAFYLCASSIRGDGADTQYFGPGTRLTVL.

V usage is TRBV5-1 and J usage is TRBJ2-7, with TRBD1 matching 8 bases. With 0 bases clipped from V and 6 bases from J, the junction kept 5 bases outside the gene matches. This CDR3 is built from 14 residues. The V gene's germline CDR1 is SGHRS and CDR2 YFSETQ. The CDR3 DNA is TGCGCCAGCAGCTTGGGAGAAACAGGGGGCGAGCAGTACTTC. It translates to CASSLGETGGEQYF.

The V gene is TRBV4-1, the J gene TRBJ1-1; D ambiguous. CDR1 and CDR2 from the germline V gene are MGHRA and YSYEKL. Trimming shortened V by 4 bases and J by 4 bases, and 13 bases separated the two germline ends. This CDR3 spans 14 amino acids. This CDR3 reads CASSPGLGGTEAFF. CDR3 in DNA: TGCGCCAGCAGCCCGGGGTTAGGCGGCACTGAAGCTTTCTTT.

The chain employs TRBV4-1 and TRBJ2-5; 8 positions match TRBD2. J gave up 5 bases and V 4 bases, and 3 bases lay outside the gene matches. Germline V gene data show CDR1 as MGHRA and CDR2 as YSYEKL. This CDR3 is 13 amino acids long. The CDR3 nucleotides are TGCGCCAGCAGCCCCCTAGCGGGTGAGACCCAGTACTTC. Translated, it gives CASSPLAGETQYF.

J is TRBJ2-2 and V is TRBV6-6; D is perhaps TRBD1 (7 bases). The CDR3 consists of 15 residues. The germline V and J ends were trimmed by 6 bases and 0 bases, with 11 bases remaining between them. Germline V gene sequence: CDR1 MNHNY, CDR2 SVGAGI (reference sequence). The DNA for the CDR3 is TGTGCCAGCAGCAGGGGGGACGCGAACACCGGGGAGCTGTTTTTT. It specifies CASSRGDANTGELFF.